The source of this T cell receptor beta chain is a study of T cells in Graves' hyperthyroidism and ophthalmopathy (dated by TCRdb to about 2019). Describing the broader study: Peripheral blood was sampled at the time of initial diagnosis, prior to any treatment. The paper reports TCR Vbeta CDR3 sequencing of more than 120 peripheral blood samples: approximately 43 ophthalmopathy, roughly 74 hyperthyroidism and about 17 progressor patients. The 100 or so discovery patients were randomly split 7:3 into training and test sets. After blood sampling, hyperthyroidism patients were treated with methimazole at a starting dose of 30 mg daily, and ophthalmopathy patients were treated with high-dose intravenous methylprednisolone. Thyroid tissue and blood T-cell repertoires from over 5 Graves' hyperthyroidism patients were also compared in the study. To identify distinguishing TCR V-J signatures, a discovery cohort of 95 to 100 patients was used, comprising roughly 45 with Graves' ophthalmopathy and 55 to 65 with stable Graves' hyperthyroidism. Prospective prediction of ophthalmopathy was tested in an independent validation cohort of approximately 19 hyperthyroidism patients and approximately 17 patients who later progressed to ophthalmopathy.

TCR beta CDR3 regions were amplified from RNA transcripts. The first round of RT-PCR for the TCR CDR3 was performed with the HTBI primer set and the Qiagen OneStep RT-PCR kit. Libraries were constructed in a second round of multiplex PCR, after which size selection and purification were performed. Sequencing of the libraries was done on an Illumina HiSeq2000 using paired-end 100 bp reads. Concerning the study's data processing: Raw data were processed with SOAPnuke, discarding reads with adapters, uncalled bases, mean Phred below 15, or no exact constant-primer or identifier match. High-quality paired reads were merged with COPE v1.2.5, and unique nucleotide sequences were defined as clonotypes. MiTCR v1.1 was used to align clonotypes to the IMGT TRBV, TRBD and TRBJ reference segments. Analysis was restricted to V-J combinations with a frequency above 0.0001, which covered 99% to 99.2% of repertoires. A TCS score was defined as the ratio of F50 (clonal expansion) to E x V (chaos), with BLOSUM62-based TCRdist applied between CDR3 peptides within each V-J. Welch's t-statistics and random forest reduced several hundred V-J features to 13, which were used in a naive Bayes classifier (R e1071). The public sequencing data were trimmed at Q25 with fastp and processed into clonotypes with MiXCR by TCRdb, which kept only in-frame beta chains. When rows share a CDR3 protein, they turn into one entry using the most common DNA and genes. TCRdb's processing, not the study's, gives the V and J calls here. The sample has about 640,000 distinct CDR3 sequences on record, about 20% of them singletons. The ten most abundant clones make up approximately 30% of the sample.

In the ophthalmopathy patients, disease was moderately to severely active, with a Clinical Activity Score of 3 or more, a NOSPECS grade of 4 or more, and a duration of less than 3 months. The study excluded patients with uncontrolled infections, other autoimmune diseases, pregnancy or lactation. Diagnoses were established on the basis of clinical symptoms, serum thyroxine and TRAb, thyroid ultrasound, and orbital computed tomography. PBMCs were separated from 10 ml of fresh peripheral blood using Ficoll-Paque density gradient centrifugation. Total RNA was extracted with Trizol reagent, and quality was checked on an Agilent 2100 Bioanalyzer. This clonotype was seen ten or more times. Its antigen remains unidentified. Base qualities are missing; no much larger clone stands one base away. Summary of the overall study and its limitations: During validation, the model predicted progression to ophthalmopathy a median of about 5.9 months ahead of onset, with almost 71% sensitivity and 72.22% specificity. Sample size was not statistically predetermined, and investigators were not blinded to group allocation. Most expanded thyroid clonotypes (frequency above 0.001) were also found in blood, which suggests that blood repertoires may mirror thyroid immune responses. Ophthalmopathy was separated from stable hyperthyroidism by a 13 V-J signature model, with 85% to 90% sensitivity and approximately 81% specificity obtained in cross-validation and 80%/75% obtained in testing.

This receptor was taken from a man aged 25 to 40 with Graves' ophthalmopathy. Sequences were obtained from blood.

The CDR3 region: CASSFPRASYNEQFF. In nucleotides, the sequence is TGTGCCAGCAGTTTCCCGAGGGCCTCCTACAATGAGCAGTTCTTC. The chain employs TRBV27 and TRBJ2-1; TRBD2 is perhaps the D gene, given 5 matching bases. CDR1 and CDR2 are drawn from the germline V gene (reference sequence): MNHEY, SMNVEV. The CDR3 contains 15 residues, cysteine and phenylalanine counted. CDR3 DNA only is kept here, 45 bases in frame from base 1. A distance of 9 bases separates the germline ends of V and J, which lose 3 bases and 0 bases respectively.